The clone carrying this TCR beta chain appeared a few times. The antigen is not known. Using its own MiXCR run on the reads, TCRdb lists one record per CDR3 protein. The sample shows about 740,000 distinct CDR3 sequences, 35% to 45% of them seen only once. With V trimmed by 5 bases and J by 5 bases, 14 bases remained unmatched. This CDR3 is built from 16 residues. The germline V gene encodes CDR1 SEHNR and CDR2 FQNEAQ (reference sequence). The data belong to a study of T cell repertoires in cytomegalovirus infection. Across the whole study: Both a matching HLA type and CMV infection were indicated by public TCR beta signatures. Whole-study results and caveats: Dominating the ex vivo response were TCR beta clonotypes that were CMV-specific and HLA-C-restricted. Carriers of CMV plus the relevant HLA were identified by cumulative public TCR beta family frequency.

The chain links TRBV7-9 to TRBJ2-5; 7 bases fit TRBD1. This receptor was taken from a human donor in good health (CMV status not recorded). Some clones in this sample may be carry-over from other donors' samples. What was sequenced was PBMCs. DNA of the CDR3: TGTGCCAGCAGCCAACAGGGGTCCATTCCGGGGGAGACCCAGTACTTC. Translating it yields CASSQQGSIPGETQYF.